This section outlines one T cell receptor beta chain sequence together with its context. Antigen: not known. The PCR made use of 60 Vbeta and 13 Jbeta primers. The assay was immunoSEQ multiplex PCR, and TCRdb's table has in-frame clones only and misses some. The table lists some 130,000 clones, about 71% of them singletons. The data derive from a study of cytomegalovirus exposure and HLA in healthy donors. Overall study: T cells numbering about 179 million yielded 100 million to 120 million unique TCR beta sequences in an earlier analysis. An early data release held 79 million or so unique TCRs from HLA-typed donors.

Study results and limitations: HLA restriction was apparent for most CMV-associated TCR beta chains in a later analysis.

This clonotype was sampled from a woman in her sixties or seventies in good health and CMV-seropositive. The specimen sequenced was PBMCs.

The CDR3: CASSLRRSGNTIYF. The CDR3 DNA sequence: TGTGCCAGCAGCCTCAGGCGCTCTGGAAACACCATATATTTT. This chain joins TRBV9 and TRBJ1-3, with D unresolved. V dropped 4 bases and J dropped 0 bases, with 8 bases sitting between them. Germline values: CDR1 SGDLS, CDR2 YYNGEE. The CDR3 has 14 residues.